A selection of T cell receptor beta chains follows, all from one sample in a study of blood T cell repertoires in COVID-19. The data were produced by immunoSEQ multiplex PCR, yet TCRdb's version contains in-frame clones alone and is incomplete. The sample gives around 310,000 clones, over 85% of which show up once; over 9% is in the top ten. What was sequenced was PBMCs or T cells enriched from blood (not recorded which). These receptors all come from a woman aged 25 to 45 who had recovered from COVID-19. CDR3s include the opening cysteine and the closing phenylalanine or tryptophan. A D gene is named only where the DNA matches it firmly. Only part of the rows carry a size: once, few, many, or a class if the clone is expanded.

>.|TRBD1|TRBJ2-5|TRBV11-2
CASSLGTGPTDFQETQYF
TGTGCCAGCAGCTTAGGGACAGGGCCAACCGACTTCCAAGAGACCCAGTACTTC
>.|.|TRBJ1-5|TRBV27
CASRTTGLHQPQHF
TGTGCCAGCAGAACCACAGGGCTGCATCAGCCCCAGCATTTT
>once|.|TRBJ2-5|TRBV12-5
CASGFGTPQETQYF
TGTGCTAGTGGTTTTGGGACACCCCAAGAGACCCAGTACTTC
>.|TRBD1|TRBJ2-7|TRBV19
CASSRDRDYEQYF
TGTGCCAGTAGTAGGGACAGGGACTACGAGCAGTACTTC
>.|TRBD2|TRBJ2-1|TRBV18
CASSPRTSVAYNEQFF
TGTGCCAGCTCACCAAGGACTAGCGTTGCCTACAATGAGCAGTTCTTC
>.|.|TRBJ1-1|TRBV27
CASSFGGFGDTEAFF
TGTGCCAGCAGTTTCGGGGGGTTCGGGGACACTGAAGCTTTCTTT
>.|TRBD2|TRBJ2-7|TRBV5-4
CASSPDSGRLHEQYF
TGTGCCAGCAGCCCAGATAGCGGGAGACTCCACGAGCAGTACTTC
>.|.|TRBJ2-7|TRBV10-3
CAISDIENYEQYF
TGTGCCATCAGTGATATAGAGAACTACGAGCAGTACTTC
>many|.|TRBJ2-1|TRBV24-1
CATSDGEEQFF
TGTGCCACCAGTGATGGTGAGGAGCAGTTCTTC
>.|.|TRBJ2-7|TRBV18
CASSRAIKSDIGLVGQYF
TGTGCCAGCTCACGTGCCATAAAGTCGGACATCGGGTTGGTAGGGCAGTACTTC
>few|.|TRBJ1-6|TRBV7-2
CASSLESPGNGSPLHF
TGTGCCAGCAGCTTAGAATCCCCCGGGAATGGTTCACCCCTCCACTTT
>.|.|TRBJ2-2|TRBV2
CASTKAVGTGELFF
TGTGCCAGCACCAAGGCGGTAGGAACCGGGGAGCTGTTTTTT
>.|.|TRBJ2-7|TRBV5-4
CASNSGGPGGEQYF
TGTGCCAGCAACTCTGGGGGGCCGGGGGGTGAGCAGTACTTC
>.|TRBD1|TRBJ2-7|TRBV19
CASSIRQGAYEQYF
TGTGCCAGTAGTATTAGGCAGGGGGCCTACGAGCAGTACTTC
>.|.|TRBJ1-6|TRBV27
CASSLSGGISPLHF
TGTGCCAGCAGTTTATCGGGGGGGATATCACCCCTCCACTTT
>.|.|TRBJ1-3|TRBV18
CASSPPTSGGYGNTIYF
TGTGCCAGCTCACCACCCACCTCGGGGGGCTACGGAAACACCATATATTTT
>.|.|TRBJ2-5|TRBV12-5
CASGLSNEETQYF
TGTGCTAGTGGTTTGTCGAACGAGGAGACCCAGTACTTC
>.|TRBD1|TRBJ1-1|TRBV18
CASSPPTGVGTEAFF
TGTGCCAGCTCACCACCCACAGGGGTGGGGACTGAAGCTTTCTTT
>.|TRBD1|TRBJ2-1|TRBV27
CASKLQGASGEQFF
TGTGCCAGCAAATTACAGGGGGCCAGCGGTGAGCAGTTCTTC
>once|.|TRBJ2-7|TRBV7-8
CASSGGVQGGYEQYF
TGTGCCAGCAGCGGAGGGGTCCAAGGGGGCTACGAGCAGTACTTC
>.|.|TRBJ2-1|TRBV24-1
CATSDSAGRREQFF
TGTGCCACCAGTGATTCCGCAGGGAGGCGGGAGCAGTTCTTC
>.|TRBD1|TRBJ2-1|TRBV11-3
CASSSPGQGLDEQFF
TGTGCCAGCAGCTCCCCGGGACAGGGATTGGATGAGCAGTTCTTC
>.|.|TRBJ1-1|TRBV6-6
CASSYMNQGSNTEAFF
TGTGCCAGCAGTTACATGAACCAGGGAAGTAACACTGAAGCTTTCTTT
>.|.|TRBJ2-7|TRBV4-2
CASSQDNDPLTPYEQYF
TGTGCCAGCAGCCAGGACAACGACCCTCTAACTCCCTACGAGCAGTACTTC
>.|TRBD2|TRBJ2-5|TRBV3-1/TRBV3-2
CASSLDGRAQETQYF
TGTGCCAGCAGCCTAGACGGGAGGGCCCAAGAGACCCAGTACTTC
>few|TRBD1|TRBJ1-1|TRBV4-2
CASSQESFGGQLGFF
TGTGCCAGCAGCCAAGAATCGTTTGGGGGACAGCTTGGTTTCTTT
>once|.|TRBJ1-2|TRBV18
CASSPGGDGLGYTF
TGTGCCAGCTCACCTGGCGGGGACGGTCTTGGCTACACCTTC
>.|TRBD1|TRBJ2-1|TRBV6-5
CASSYRGQGYNEQFF
TGTGCCAGCAGTTACCGGGGACAGGGATACAATGAGCAGTTCTTC
>.|.|TRBJ1-5|TRBV18
CASFTYPTENQPQHF
TGTGCCAGCTTCACCTACCCTACAGAAAATCAGCCCCAGCATTTT
>.|.|TRBJ1-5|TRBV13
CASSLAGLQPQHF
TGTGCCAGCAGCTTAGCAGGGTTACAGCCCCAGCATTTT
>.|.|TRBJ1-5|TRBV30
CAWREQGNQPQHF
TGTGCCTGGAGGGAGCAGGGTAATCAGCCCCAGCATTTT
>.|.|TRBJ1-4|TRBV5-4
CASSRGQNEKLFF
TGTGCCAGCAGCCGAGGACAGAATGAAAAACTGTTTTTT
>.|TRBD1|TRBJ1-2|TRBV12-3/TRBV12-4
CASKGQGANRYTF
TGTGCCAGCAAAGGACAGGGGGCTAATCGCTACACCTTC
>.|.|TRBJ2-7|TRBV7-2
CASSEGEHPPYEQYF
TGTGCCAGCAGCGAGGGGGAACATCCCCCCTACGAGCAGTACTTC
>.|.|TRBJ1-2|TRBV21-1
CATPSRGRSNGYTF
TGTGCCACCCCAAGCAGGGGGAGGAGCAATGGCTACACCTTC
>.|.|TRBJ2-1|TRBV28
CASSFTGNEQFF
TGTGCCAGCAGTTTCACAGGGAATGAGCAGTTCTTC
>.|.|TRBJ2-1|TRBV19
CASSFRNNEQFF
TGTGCCAGTAGTTTCAGAAACAATGAGCAGTTCTTC
>.|TRBD2|TRBJ2-5|TRBV27
CASQSRLAGGPVQETQYF
TGTGCCAGCCAGAGCAGACTAGCGGGAGGGCCGGTACAAGAGACCCAGTACTTC
>.|TRBD1|TRBJ1-6|TRBV28
CASSPGDRGLNSPLHF
TGTGCCAGCAGTCCAGGGGACAGGGGGCTAAATTCACCCCTCCACTTT
>once|TRBD1|TRBJ2-7|TRBV2
CATLDRVYEQYF
TGTGCCACCTTGGACAGGGTCTACGAGCAGTACTTC